The next 18 T cell receptor beta chains were all read from a single sample in a study of vaccination effects on CD4 cells after COVID-19. Some clones are missing from TCRdb's copy, which holds only in-frame ones; the method was immunoSEQ multiplex PCR. The data contain about 41,000 clones, more than 60% of them seen just once; the ten biggest clones take up roughly 25%. Before any sequencing was done, the ViraFEST assay used viral peptide pools to expand antigen-specific CD4+ T cells. CD4+ T cell isolation took place after 10 days of culture. People in the vaccine group had not been infected with SARS-CoV-2 before, and their nucleocapsid antibodies were negative. Their specific antigens are unknown. This material consisted of CD4+ T cells from PBMCs cultured with HCoV-OC43 spike peptides, taken before COVID-19 vaccination. Subset meaning: HCoV-OC43 spike overlapping peptide pool stimulation. Source of these receptors: a human donor who received a COVID-19 vaccine.

The rearrangement joins TRBV10-3 to TRBJ1-5, with TRBD1 as a possible D gene (5 bases). Germline V CDR1 and CDR2: ENHRY, SYGVKD. This CDR3 spans 13 amino acids. This CDR3 is CGAGGASNQPQHF. The CDR3 nucleotides read TGTGGGGCCGGAGGGGCCAGCAATCAGCCCCAGCATTTT.

J is TRBJ1-2 and V is TRBV10-3; 7 bases align to TRBD1. The CDR3 totals 13 residues. After removal of 7 bases from V and 6 bases from J, the junction contained 8 bases not matched to a gene. Germline CDR1 ENHRY, CDR2 SYGVKD. Here the CDR3 reads CAIKMPGGNGYTF. CDR3 coding DNA: TGTGCCATCAAAATGCCAGGGGGTAATGGCTACACCTTC.

This clone was observed once. This chain uses TRBV5-1 with TRBJ1-1, with 10 bases lining up with TRBD1. The germline CDR1 and CDR2 sequences are SGHRS and YFSETQ. The CDR3 extends over 15 amino acids. The V gene end was trimmed by 0 bases and the J gene end by 5 bases; junction bases not matched to a gene: 4. CDR3 protein: CASSLGGGQGTEAFF. DNA for the CDR3: TGCGCCAGCAGCTTGGGGGGGGGACAGGGGACTGAAGCTTTCTTT.

The chain recombines TRBV6-5 with TRBJ2-5; D is possibly TRBD2 (7 bases). CDR1 and CDR2 (germline): MNHEY, SVGAGI. Between the trimmed V and J ends, which lost 6 bases and 2 bases, there was a span of 16 bases. This CDR3 has 15 residues. The CDR3 loop is CASRAGHLLQETQYF. CDR3 DNA sequence: TGTGCCAGCAGAGCGGGACACCTATTGCAAGAGACCCAGTACTTC.

The chain carries TRBV29-1 and TRBJ1-1; D gene uncertain. V was pared by 0 bases and J by 1 base, with 12 bases between. The CDR3 extends over 15 amino acids. From germline, CDR1 is SQVTM and CDR2 ANQGSEA. DNA of the CDR3: TGCAGCGTTGAAGATTGGGCCCCGACGAACACTGAAGCTTTCTTT. Protein: CSVEDWAPTNTEAFF.

The chain employs TRBV6-5 and TRBJ2-7; 16 positions agree with TRBD2. The CDR3 spans 14 residues. Germline V CDR1 and CDR2: MNHEY, SVGAGI. With V trimmed by 6 bases and J by 6 bases, 2 bases remained unmatched. The CDR3 protein is CASSGTSGRGEQYF. CDR3 nucleotide sequence: TGTGCCAGCAGCGGGACTAGCGGGAGGGGCGAGCAGTACTTC.

This clone was counted between two and nine times. J is TRBJ2-7 and V is TRBV6-1; D unclear. Per the germline V gene, CDR1 is MNHNS and CDR2 is SASEGT. The CDR3 is made up of 14 amino acids. V was pared by 2 bases and J by 3 bases, with 11 bases between. CDR3 coding DNA: TGTGCCAGCAGTGAATCTGGCTATATCTACGAGCAGTACTTC. Protein: CASSESGYIYEQYF.

V and J are TRBV30 and TRBJ2-5, with TRBD2 identical over 8 bases. The CDR3 contains 12 residues. Germline assignment: CDR1 GTSNPN and CDR2 SVGIG (reference sequence). The CDR3 DNA sequence: TGTGCACCACTAGCGGACCAAGAGACCCAGTACTTC. This codes for CAPLADQETQYF.

This clone was found a few times. The chain has TRBV4-1 and TRBJ2-7; 8 positions match TRBD1. The CDR3 is made up of 17 amino acids. Germline V gene data show CDR1 as MGHRA and CDR2 as YSYEKL. V lost 1 base, J lost 2 bases, and 10 bases stayed unmatched. In DNA, the CDR3 is TGCGCCAGCAGCCAAGCCACCGGGACAGGCCTTCCCTACGAGCAGTACTTC. The encoded protein is CASSQATGTGLPYEQYF.

The V and J genes are TRBV3-1 (or the pseudogene TRBV3-2) and TRBJ2-7; no clear D. Germline loops: CDR1 LGHDT, CDR2 YNNKEL (reference sequence). This CDR3 comprises 14 residues. V was shortened by 1 base and J by 1 base, with 8 bases between the two germline ends. For the CDR3, the DNA is TGTGCCAGCAGCCAAGCGACAATTTCCTACGAGCAGTACTTC. It encodes CASSQATISYEQYF.

The chain employs TRBV30 and TRBJ1-2; D unresolved. Germline lookup yields CDR1 GTSNPN and CDR2 SVGIG (reference sequence). The V end was cut by 5 bases, the J end by 4 bases, with 17 bases between. This CDR3 contains 14 residues. The CDR3 DNA reads TGTGCCTGGGAGGCCATAGACAAGCTCTATGGCTACACCTTC. This encodes CAWEAIDKLYGYTF.

V gene TRBV2 combines with J gene TRBJ1-2, with D uncertain. The germline gives CDR1 SNHLY, CDR2 FYNNEI. The length of the CDR3 is 14 residues. V dropped 7 bases and J dropped 0 bases, with 12 bases sitting between them. CDR3: CASTPVPTNYGYTF. In nucleotides, the CDR3 is TGTGCCAGCACCCCCGTCCCAACTAACTATGGCTACACCTTC.

The genes are TRBV9 and TRBJ1-1; 9 nucleotides match TRBD1. The CDR3 runs to 14 residues. Per the germline V gene, CDR1 is SGDLS and CDR2 is YYNGEE. The V segment lost 2 bases and the J segment 1 base; nucleotides outside the gene matches: 0. CDR3 sequence: CASSVGQGNTEAFF. The CDR3, as DNA: TGTGCCAGCAGCGTGGGACAGGGGAACACTGAAGCTTTCTTT.

This chain links TRBV5-4 with TRBJ2-2; TRBD1 is a possible D gene (5 bases). Deletions cut 4 bases from V and 3 bases from J, with 13 bases between. This CDR3 comprises 15 residues. The germline V gene encodes CDR1 SGHNT and CDR2 YYREEE (reference sequence). The CDR3 sequence: CASSPDKIYTGELFF. The CDR3 DNA sequence: TGTGCCAGCAGCCCGGACAAGATTTACACCGGGGAGCTGTTTTTT.

This rearrangement joins TRBV7-2 to TRBJ2-1; D is unresolved. V gave up 5 bases and J gave up 12 bases, with 14 bases separating them. Germline V gives CDR1 SGHTA, CDR2 FQGNSA. The CDR3 loop spans 12 amino acids. CDR3 amino acids: CASSPPPYGQFF. DNA of the CDR3: TGTGCCAGCAGCCCCCCCCCGTACGGGCAGTTCTTC.

V gene TRBV5-4 combines with J gene TRBJ1-1; D gene uncertain. This CDR3 has 16 amino acids. Germline assignment: CDR1 SGHNT and CDR2 YYREEE (reference sequence). V was pared by 1 base and J by 3 bases, with 16 bases between. The CDR3 region has the DNA TGTGCCAGCAGCTTGCCGGGCGGTAATACCCACACTGAAGCTTTCTTT. Protein: CASSLPGGNTHTEAFF.

In this sample, this clone turned up once. V usage is TRBV28 and J usage is TRBJ2-5; TRBD2 is a possible D gene (6 bases). The V end lost 5 bases, the J end lost 2 bases, and 18 bases lay between the germline ends. Germline values: CDR1 MDHEN, CDR2 SYDVKM. The CDR3 runs to 16 residues. DNA of the CDR3: TGTGCCAGCAGTACTTTCCGGGGTAGCGGACAAGAGACCCAGTACTTC. It yields the protein CASSTFRGSGQETQYF.

The V and J genes are TRBV6-2 or TRBV6-3 and TRBJ2-7; no clear D. This CDR3 spans 15 amino acids. CDR1 and CDR2 from the germline V gene are MNHEY and SVGEGT. V was cut by 4 bases and J by 3 bases, with 16 bases left in between. The CDR3 DNA sequence: TGTGCCAGCAGTTGGGTCTCCAGGCGAGGCTACGAGCAGTACTTC. Translation: CASSWVSRRGYEQYF.